This is a list of T cell receptor beta chains from one sample in a study of blood T cells in healthy people across ages. Each CDR3 protein is one row after TCRdb ran MiXCR on the 5' RACE reads. Counted here are hundreds of thousands of distinct CDR3 sequences, more than 20% occurring once; the ten biggest clones make up about 3.6%. The specimen sequenced was blood. The receptors originated from a man between 65 and 79 years old in good health. The CDR3 runs from the conserved cysteine through the conserved F or W. A D gene is named only where the DNA matches it firmly. Not every row has a clone size; where given, it reads once, few, many or a size class.

V	J	size	D	CDR3	DNA
TRBV20-1	TRBJ1-4	-	-	CSAGRGRELFF	TGCAGTGCGGGACGGGGGAGAGAACTGTTTTTT
TRBV5-6	TRBJ2-3	-	-	CASSFGPNTDTQYF	TGTGCCAGCAGCTTCGGACCCAACACAGATACGCAGTATTTT
TRBV4-2	TRBJ2-3	-	TRBD2	CASSQGLAGNTDTQYF	TGTGCCAGCAGCCAAGGACTAGCGGGAAACACAGATACGCAGTATTTT
TRBV29-1	TRBJ2-2	few	-	CSVTTGWNTGELFF	TGCAGCGTCACGACAGGCTGGAACACCGGGGAGCTGTTTTTT
TRBV12-3/TRBV12-4	TRBJ2-1	many	-	CASARGGSTQEQFF	TGTGCCAGCGCTCGTGGCGGGTCAACGCAAGAGCAGTTCTTC
TRBV3-1	TRBJ2-5	-	-	CASSQGGKTQYF	TGTGCCAGCAGCCAAGGGGGAAAGACCCAGTACTTC
TRBV20-1	TRBJ1-5	few	TRBD1	CSADTGGGQPQHF	TGCAGTGCTGACACAGGGGGGGGACAGCCCCAGCATTTT
TRBV9	TRBJ2-1	-	TRBD2	CASSVASGSSSYNEQFF	TGTGCCAGCAGCGTAGCTAGCGGGTCGAGCTCCTACAATGAGCAGTTCTTC
TRBV20-1	TRBJ1-4	-	-	CSARVGTAATNEKLFF	TGCAGTGCTAGAGTTGGGACTGCGGCAACTAATGAAAAACTGTTTTTT
TRBV12-3/TRBV12-4	TRBJ2-2	few	TRBD1	CASDGPGTGLFF	TGTGCCAGCGATGGTCCCGGGACAGGGCTGTTTTTT
TRBV5-1	TRBJ2-3	-	-	CASSFLFTDTQYF	TGCGCCAGCAGCTTTCTCTTCACAGATACGCAGTATTTT
TRBV7-8	TRBJ1-4	-	-	CASSLGEAHNEKLFF	TGTGCCAGCAGCTTAGGAGAGGCCCATAATGAAAAACTGTTTTTT
TRBV12-3/TRBV12-4	TRBJ2-2	few	-	CASRKVYTGELFF	TGTGCCAGCAGAAAAGTGTACACCGGGGAGCTGTTTTTT
TRBV5-1	TRBJ2-5	-	-	CASSLAGTPVGETQYF	TGCGCCAGCAGCTTGGCTGGTACCCCAGTGGGAGAGACCCAGTACTTC
TRBV21-1	TRBJ2-1	-	-	CASSKDREGPDEQFF	TGTGCCAGCAGCAAAGATCGGGAGGGCCCCGATGAGCAGTTCTTC
TRBV29-1	TRBJ2-5	-	TRBD2	CSVGLAGEEETQYF	TGCAGCGTTGGTCTAGCGGGAGAGGAAGAGACCCAGTACTTC
TRBV5-1	TRBJ2-3	few	-	CASSMVGDTQYF	TGCGCCAGCAGTATGGTCGGAGATACGCAGTATTTT
TRBV6-2/TRBV6-3	TRBJ1-5	few	-	CASSYSDGIGSNQPQHF	TGTGCCAGCAGTTACTCCGACGGAATAGGGAGCAATCAGCCCCAGCATTTT
TRBV6-5	TRBJ1-1	few	TRBD1	CASSKPGTGGRTEAFF	TGTGCCAGCAGTAAACCCGGGACAGGGGGCCGAACTGAAGCTTTCTTT
TRBV28	TRBJ2-7	-	-	CASTQLDRCEQYF	TGTGCCAGCACCCAACTCGACAGATGCGAGCAGTACTTC
TRBV5-1	TRBJ2-7	-	-	CASRMPGQNYEQYF	TGCGCCAGCAGAATGCCGGGACAAAACTACGAGCAGTACTTC
TRBV12-3/TRBV12-4	TRBJ2-1	-	TRBD1	CATDTGGSYNEQFF	TGTGCCACAGATACAGGGGGCTCCTACAACGAGCAGTTCTTC
TRBV3-1	TRBJ2-1	few	TRBD2	CASSQLGTNSNEQFF	TGTGCCAGCAGCCAACTTGGGACTAACTCCAATGAGCAGTTCTTC
TRBV24-1	TRBJ2-3	-	-	CATSDGRTQYF	TGTGCCACCAGTGATGGACGTACGCAGTATTTT
TRBV2	TRBJ1-4	-	-	CASSEDYEKLFF	TGTGCCAGCAGTGAAGATTACGAAAAACTGTTTTTT
TRBV7-6	TRBJ1-4	-	-	CASSLAPGVTNERLFF	TGTGCCAGCAGCTTAGCCCCGGGAGTAACTAATGAAAGACTGTTTTTT
TRBV7-9	TRBJ2-1	once	TRBD2	CASSPWTSGSREQFF	TGTGCCAGCAGCCCCTGGACTAGCGGGAGCAGGGAGCAGTTCTTC
TRBV5-6	TRBJ1-4	few	-	CASSLGAVGREKLFF	TGTGCCAGCAGCTTGGGAGCCGTCGGACGGGAAAAACTGTTTTTT
TRBV3-1	TRBJ2-7	few	-	CASSQESLVSYEQYF	TGTGCCAGCAGCCAAGAATCCTTGGTATCCTACGAGCAGTACTTC
TRBV4-2	TRBJ2-1	few	-	CASSQDASGVNYNEQFF	TGTGCCAGCAGCCAAGATGCCTCGGGAGTTAACTACAATGAGCAGTTCTTC
TRBV5-1	TRBJ2-1	-	-	CASSLAGLTYNEQFF	TGCGCCAGCAGCTTGGCCGGACTCACTTACAATGAGCAGTTCTTC
TRBV5-1	TRBJ2-1	few	TRBD2	CASSLVPGSGGSYNEQFF	TGCGCCAGCAGCTTGGTGCCCGGTAGCGGGGGTTCTTACAATGAGCAGTTCTTC
TRBV20-1	TRBJ2-7	few	-	CSARTYEQYF	TGCAGTGCTAGAACCTACGAGCAGTACTTC
TRBV10-3	TRBJ2-5	few	-	CAIGLASAETQYF	TGTGCCATCGGGTTGGCTAGCGCAGAGACCCAGTACTTC
TRBV6-5	TRBJ1-6	-	-	CASSYSSSGRVNSPLHF	TGTGCCAGCAGTTACTCCTCCTCTGGCAGGGTTAATTCACCCCTCCACTTT
TRBV5-1	TRBJ2-1	few	-	CASSLAAISYNEQFF	TGCGCCAGCAGCTTGGCTGCTATCTCCTACAATGAGCAGTTCTTC
TRBV20-1	TRBJ2-3	-	TRBD2	CSAPPRGADTQYF	TGCAGTGCTCCCCCTCGGGGGGCAGATACGCAGTATTTT
TRBV5-1	TRBJ2-7	-	-	CASSLGQGFYKQYF	TGCGCCAGCAGCTTGGGCCAGGGGTTTTACAAGCAGTACTTC
TRBV6-6	TRBJ1-4	-	-	CASSLTGFELFF	TGTGCCAGCAGTTTGACGGGTTTCGAACTGTTTTTT
TRBV20-1	TRBJ1-2	few	TRBD1	CSARYRDSGGYTF	TGCAGTGCTAGATACCGGGACAGTGGGGGCTACACCTTC
TRBV5-1	TRBJ2-1	few	TRBD2	CASSWKGAGGTNNEQFF	TGCGCCAGCAGCTGGAAGGGTGCGGGAGGAACAAACAATGAGCAGTTCTTC
TRBV7-9	TRBJ2-7	few	-	CASSLAFGPRDEQYF	TGTGCCAGCAGCTTAGCGTTCGGCCCTCGGGACGAGCAGTACTTC
TRBV30	TRBJ2-3	few	TRBD2	CAWSRSGVAGTQYF	TGTGCCTGGAGTCGGAGCGGGGTGGCAGGTACGCAGTATTTT
TRBV9	TRBJ2-7	-	TRBD1	CASSVGDRGPYEQYF	TGTGCCAGCAGCGTCGGGGACAGGGGGCCCTACGAGCAGTACTTC
TRBV10-3	TRBJ1-5	-	-	CAISEEAGWNQPQHF	TGTGCCATCAGTGAGGAGGCAGGGTGGAATCAGCCCCAGCACTTT
TRBV12-3/TRBV12-4	TRBJ2-7	few	TRBD1	CASSRVGQASYEQYF	TGTGCCAGCAGTCGAGTGGGACAGGCCTCCTACGAGCAGTACTTC
TRBV28	TRBJ2-2	-	-	CASRPYGGNTGELFF	TGTGCCAGCAGACCGTACGGAGGGAACACCGGGGAGCTGTTTTTT
TRBV29-1	TRBJ1-4	-	TRBD1	CSVVGQMGEKLFF	TGCAGCGTGGTGGGACAGATGGGGGAAAAACTGTTTTTT
TRBV12-3/TRBV12-4	TRBJ2-7	-	-	CASRAGSSYEQYF	TGTGCCAGCCGGGCGGGCAGCTCCTACGAGCAGTACTTC
TRBV4-1	TRBJ2-7	-	TRBD2	CASSQDSSGSSYEQYF	TGCGCCAGCAGCCAGGATTCTAGCGGGAGCTCCTACGAGCAGTACTTC